This T cell receptor beta chain was retrieved from a study of cytomegalovirus exposure and HLA in healthy donors. Germline V lookup: CDR1 LNHDA, CDR2 SQIVND (reference sequence). The CDR3 totals 15 residues. V lost 4 bases, J lost 0 bases, and 9 bases lay in between. Vbeta (60) and Jbeta (13) primers were used in the PCR. Assay used: immunoSEQ multiplex PCR; TCRdb lists only in-frame clones, some missing. The data contain 50,000 or so clones, over 65% of them singletons. This TCR was sampled from a middle-aged man in good health and CMV-seropositive. Sequencing was done on a sample of PBMCs. The chain couples TRBV19 to TRBJ1-4; D may be TRBD1 (6 bases). As DNA, the CDR3 is TGTGCCAGTAGTAGGACAGTTGCAACTAATGAAAAACTGTTTTTT. It specifies CASSRTVATNEKLFF.